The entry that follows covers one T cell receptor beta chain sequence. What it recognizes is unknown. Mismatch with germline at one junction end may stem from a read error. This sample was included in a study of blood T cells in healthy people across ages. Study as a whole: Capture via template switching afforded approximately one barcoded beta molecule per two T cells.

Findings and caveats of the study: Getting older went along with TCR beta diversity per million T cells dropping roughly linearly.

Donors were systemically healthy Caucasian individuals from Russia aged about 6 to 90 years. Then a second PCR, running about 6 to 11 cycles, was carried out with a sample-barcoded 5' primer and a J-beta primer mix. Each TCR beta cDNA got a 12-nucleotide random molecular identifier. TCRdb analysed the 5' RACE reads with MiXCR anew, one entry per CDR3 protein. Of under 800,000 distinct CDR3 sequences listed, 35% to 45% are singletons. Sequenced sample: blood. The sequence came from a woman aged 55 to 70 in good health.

Here the CDR3 reads CASSALGGSYKEQFF. The DNA of the CDR3 is TGTGCCAGCAGCGCCCTCGGGGGCTCCTACAAGGAGCAGTTCTTC. V and J are TRBV9 and TRBJ2-1; TRBD1 or TRBD2 may be the D gene (6 bases each). Germline V CDR1 and CDR2: SGDLS, YYNGEE. The CDR3 is 15 amino acids.